This TCR beta chain was documented in a study of technical replicates of blood from a few donors. Looked up from germline, CDR1 is LGHNA and CDR2 is YNFKEQ. This CDR3 comprises 16 residues. Unmatched junction bases numbered 0, after V lost 0 bases and J lost 1 base. Generated by immunoSEQ multiplex PCR, the TCRdb table keeps only in-frame clones and is missing some. The sample includes about 66,000 clones, 85% to 95% of them seen just once. The sequenced sample consisted of T cells isolated from PBMCs. The clonotype originates from a human donor in good health. This sequence joins TRBV4-2 and TRBJ2-2; 9 positions match TRBD2. CDR3 sequence reads: CASSQEAGGNTGELFF. Here the CDR3 DNA reads TGTGCCAGCAGCCAAGAAGCGGGAGGGAACACCGGGGAGCTGTTTTTT.